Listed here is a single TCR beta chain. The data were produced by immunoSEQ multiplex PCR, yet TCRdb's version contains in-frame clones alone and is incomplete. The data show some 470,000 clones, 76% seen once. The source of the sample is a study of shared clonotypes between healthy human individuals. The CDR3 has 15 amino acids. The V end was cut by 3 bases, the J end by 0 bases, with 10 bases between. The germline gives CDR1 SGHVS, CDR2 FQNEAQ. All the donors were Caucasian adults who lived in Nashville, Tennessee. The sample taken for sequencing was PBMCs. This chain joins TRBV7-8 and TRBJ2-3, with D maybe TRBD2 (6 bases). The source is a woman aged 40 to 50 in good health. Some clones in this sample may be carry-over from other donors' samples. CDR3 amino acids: CASSFRGLSTDTQYF. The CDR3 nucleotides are TGTGCCAGCAGCTTTCGAGGACTAAGCACAGATACGCAGTATTTT.